The TCR beta chain described here comes from a study of shared clonotypes between healthy human individuals. Study at large: Those who served as donors were a couple of women and three men between the ages of 18 and 49.

The count of this clone is one. Here immunoSEQ multiplex PCR was the method, and the copy in TCRdb shows in-frame clones only, minus some. The sample consists of approximately 640,000 clones, 90% of them appearing once. Sequenced material: memory CD8+ T cells from PBMCs. The sample's subset: CD45RO+ cells pooled with CCR7-negative TemRA cells. The receptor comes from a young man in good health. Some clones in this sample may be carry-over from other donors' samples.

Here the CDR3 reads CASTPQDTDTQYF. In nucleotides, the CDR3 is TGTGCCAGCACTCCGCAGGACACAGATACGCAGTATTTT. J is TRBJ2-3 and V is TRBV28; no reliable D call. CDR1 MDHEN and CDR2 SYDVKM come from the germline V gene. The CDR3 has 13 amino acids. The V end lost 7 bases, the J end lost 2 bases, and 10 bases lay between the germline ends. Looking up the rest from reference TRBV28 and TRBJ2-3 gives the full variable domain: DVKVTQSSRYLVKRTGEKVFLECVQDMDHENMFWYRQDPGLGLRLIYFSYDVKMKEKGDIPEGYSVSREKKERFSLILESASTNQTSMYLCASTPQDTDTQYFGPGTRLTVL.